Shown below are 26 T cell receptor beta chains from a single sample sequenced in a study of regulatory T cells in long-lasting Graves disease. Time point given: persistent/refractory GD, antithyroid drugs over 5 years with positive TRAb. The TCR library was made from RNA extracted from PBMCs. Through Arm-PCR of CDR3 regions and iRepertoire HTBI primers, TCR beta libraries were built. TCRdb processed the multiplex PCR reads anew with MiXCR; each CDR3 protein has one entry. The sample lists 450,000 or so distinct CDR3 sequences; about a fifth were seen once. The material sequenced was peripheral blood mononuclear cells (PBMCs), taken when the disease was refractory, from a patient treated with antithyroid drugs. The source of these receptors is a female donor with Graves disease.

This rearrangement joins TRBV20-1 to TRBJ2-5, with D possibly called TRBD1 or TRBD2 (5 bases each). V shed 3 bases and J shed 5 bases, with 22 bases lying between them. This CDR3 has 16 residues. From germline, CDR1 is DFQATT and CDR2 SNEGSKA (reference sequence). CDR3: CSASRGGWGRGETQYF. In DNA, the CDR3 is TGCAGTGCTAGTAGGGGCGGCTGGGGACGGGGTGAGACCCAGTACTTC.

This clonotype was detected a few times. The V and J genes are TRBV9 and TRBJ2-2; D is undetermined. There are 14 residues in the CDR3. V lost 2 bases to trimming and J lost 1 base, with 6 bases between them. The germline V gene encodes CDR1 SGDLS and CDR2 YYNGEE. For the CDR3, the DNA is TGTGCCAGCAGCGTTTGGCAGAACACCGGGGAGCTGTTTTTT. Its protein is CASSVWQNTGELFF.

This clonotype was detected many times. The rearrangement uses TRBV11-2 and TRBJ2-5, with D possibly TRBD1 on 5 matching bases. The CDR3 loop spans 13 amino acids. Germline CDR1 reads SGHAT; CDR2 reads FQNNGV. V was shortened by 1 base and J by 3 bases, with 6 bases between the two germline ends. The CDR3 here is CASSLVGEETQYF. Written as DNA, the CDR3 is TGTGCCAGCAGCTTAGTAGGGGAAGAGACCCAGTACTTC.

The chain combines TRBV20-1 with TRBJ1-2; 8 nucleotides agree with TRBD1. This CDR3 region has 15 residues. The germline V gene encodes CDR1 DFQATT and CDR2 SNEGSKA (reference sequence). Trimming cost V 6 bases and J 7 bases; bases outside gene matches: 16. CDR3 region: CSASRQDRAIGGYTF. The CDR3 DNA reads as TGCAGTGCCTCCCGCCAGGACAGGGCAATTGGTGGCTACACCTTC.

This clonotype was counted only a few times. The genes are TRBV7-6 and TRBJ1-1; D gene uncertain. The length of the CDR3 is 15 residues. Germline assignment: CDR1 SGHVS and CDR2 FNYEAQ. The V gene lost 0 bases and the J gene lost 5 bases, with 13 bases spanning the gap. CDR3 amino acids: CASSLARNLFTEAFF. The CDR3 DNA is TGTGCCAGCAGCTTAGCGCGGAATTTGTTTACTGAAGCTTTCTTT.

This clonotype was seen a few times. The chain employs TRBV20-1 and TRBJ1-1; D call uncertain. This CDR3 region has 16 residues. Trimming took off 8 bases at V and 3 bases at J, with 25 bases between the two ends. The germline V gene encodes CDR1 DFQATT and CDR2 SNEGSKA (reference sequence). CDR3 sequence reads: CSSQWARDVWDTEAFF. As DNA, the CDR3 is TGCAGTTCTCAGTGGGCGCGGGATGTGTGGGACACTGAAGCTTTCTTT.

This clonotype was observed a handful of times. This chain links TRBV29-1 with TRBJ1-1; possible D gene TRBD1, 5 bases. Germline V gene lookup returns CDR1 SQVTM and CDR2 ANQGSEA. The CDR3 runs 17 residues. V lost 0 bases, J lost 3 bases, and 20 bases lay in between. The CDR3 DNA follows: TGCAGCGTTGAAGATGGGGACGACTCCCAGAGGGACACTGAAGCTTTCTTT. It codes for CSVEDGDDSQRDTEAFF.

V and J are TRBV7-3 and TRBJ2-2; TRBD1 or TRBD2 may be the D gene (5 bases each). This CDR3 spans 16 amino acids. The V and J ends lost 5 bases and 0 bases respectively, with 13 bases between them. Looked up from germline, CDR1 is SGHTA and CDR2 is FQGTGA. The CDR3 region has the DNA TGTGCCAGCAGCCCCTCGGGGACCTCGAACACCGGGGAGCTGTTTTTT. Encoded protein: CASSPSGTSNTGELFF.

This clonotype showed up many times. The gene calls are TRBV7-6 and TRBJ2-7, with 8 bases lining up with TRBD1. The germline CDR1 and CDR2 sequences are SGHVS and FNYEAQ. The CDR3 has 12 amino acids. With V trimmed by 5 bases and J by 7 bases, 4 bases remained unmatched. The CDR3 nucleotides read TGTGCCAGCAGCCAGGGGGCTCAGGAGCAGTACTTC. Translated, it gives CASSQGAQEQYF.

The J gene is TRBJ2-5, the V gene TRBV27, with 11 positions matching TRBD2. The CDR3 is 15 amino acids. Germline CDR1 is MNHEY and CDR2 is SMNVEV (reference sequence). The J segment lost 5 bases and the V segment lost 4 bases, leaving 6 bases of the junction unmatched. The CDR3, as DNA: TGTGCCAGCAGTTCGACTAGCGGGGATTGGGAGACCCAGTACTTC. Protein sequence: CASSSTSGDWETQYF.

In this sample, this clonotype turned up many times. This chain connects TRBV12-3 or TRBV12-4 to TRBJ2-2; D is undetermined. The CDR3 spans 14 residues. The germline V and J ends were trimmed by 3 bases and 1 base, with 6 bases remaining between them. This chain's CDR3 is CASSLVQNTGELFF. CDR3 in DNA: TGTGCCAGCAGTTTGGTACAGAACACCGGGGAGCTGTTTTTT.

This clonotype was observed at least ten times. CDR3 residues: CASTQGWPTYEQYF. CDR3 bases: TGTGCCAGCACCCAGGGTTGGCCTACCTACGAGCAGTACTTC. The rearrangement links TRBV12-3 or TRBV12-4 to TRBJ2-7, with a possible D match to TRBD1 (5 bases). The CDR3 contains 14 residues. Trimming removed 7 bases at V and 2 bases at J, with 15 bases between.

V usage is TRBV15 and J usage is TRBJ2-5; D gene unclear. Trimming left V 4 bases short and J 4 bases short, with 13 bases between. The CDR3 spans 14 residues. Germline-derived CDR1 and CDR2 are LNHNV and YYDKDF (reference sequence). DNA for the CDR3: TGTGCCACCAGCAAAGGGATTGGGCGAGAGACCCAGTACTTC. It translates to CATSKGIGRETQYF. The full variable domain, completed using reference TRBV15 and TRBJ2-5, is DAMVIQNPRYQVTQFGKPVTLSCSQTLNHNVMYWYQQKSSQAPKLLFHYYDKDFNNEADTPDNFQSRRPNTSFCFLDIRSPGLGDTAMYLCATSKGIGRETQYFGPGTRLLVL.

The chain couples TRBV12-3 or TRBV12-4 to TRBJ1-1; weak D call: TRBD1 (5 bases). The V and J ends lost 7 bases and 7 bases respectively, with 10 bases between them. The length of the CDR3 is 11 residues. This CDR3 is CASTRDFEAFF. The CDR3 coding sequence is TGTGCCAGCACCCGGGACTTTGAAGCTTTCTTT.

The table lists this clonotype with many counts. This sequence joins TRBV30 and TRBJ1-1, with TRBD1 as a possible D gene (6 bases). Deletions cut 2 bases from V and 7 bases from J, with 14 bases between. Germline CDR1 reads GTSNPN; CDR2 reads SVGIG (reference sequence). The CDR3 has 13 amino acids. The CDR3 sequence is CAWSSGARDEAFF. As DNA, the CDR3 is TGTGCCTGGAGTTCGGGGGCTAGGGATGAAGCTTTCTTT.

Ten or more counts support this clonotype. The chain employs TRBV18 and TRBJ2-1, with 12 bases identical to TRBD2. With V trimmed by 2 bases and J by 4 bases, 6 bases remained unmatched. Germline V gene sequence: CDR1 KGHSH, CDR2 LQKENI. The length of the CDR3 is 17 residues. CDR3 amino acids: CASSPGGLAGLYNEQFF. The CDR3 coding sequence is TGTGCCAGCTCACCAGGTGGACTAGCGGGGTTATACAATGAGCAGTTCTTC. Full variable domain (rest looked up from reference TRBV18 and TRBJ2-1): NAGVMQNPRHLVRRRGQEARLRCSPMKGHSHVYWYRQLPEEGLKFMVYLQKENIIDESGMPKERFSAEFPKEGPSILRIQQVVRGDSAAYFCASSPGGLAGLYNEQFFGPGTRLTVL.

The chain joins TRBV27 to TRBJ1-5; 10 positions agree with TRBD1. The CDR3 covers 18 residues. Germline CDR1 and CDR2: MNHEY and SMNVEV (reference sequence). Trimming at V came to 8 bases and at J to 0 bases, leaving 13 bases not matched to a gene. CDR3 DNA sequence: TGTGCCAGCCGACCTTTGACAGGGGGCATATTTAGCAATCAGCCCCAGCATTTT. The encoded protein is CASRPLTGGIFSNQPQHF.

The rearrangement links TRBV27 to TRBJ1-1, with D unclear. CDR1 is MNHEY, CDR2 SMNVEV, per germline (reference sequence). The CDR3 spans 17 residues. The V end lost 6 bases, the J end lost 6 bases, and 26 bases lay between the germline ends. The CDR3 DNA sequence: TGTGCCAGCAGGTCTTGGACCGGGCCGACGGACTCGGCTGAAGCTTTCTTT. Protein product: CASRSWTGPTDSAEAFF.

Ten or more counts support this clonotype. The genes are TRBV7-3 and TRBJ2-7; the D gene is possibly TRBD2 (5 bases). The germline V gene has CDR1 SGHTA and CDR2 FQGTGA. CDR3 length equals 15 residues. The V end was cut by 5 bases, the J end by 0 bases, with 14 bases between. CDR3 coding DNA: TGTGCCAGCAGCCCGGACTCGTCTAACTCCTACGAGCAGTACTTC. It translates to CASSPDSSNSYEQYF.

This clonotype was detected only a few times. The rearrangement joins TRBV27 to TRBJ2-2, with 7 nucleotides matching TRBD2. In germline, CDR1 is MNHEY, CDR2 SMNVEV (reference sequence). Unmatched junction bases numbered 2, after V lost 3 bases and J lost 7 bases. The CDR3 extends over 13 amino acids. The CDR3 loop reads CASSFAGDGELFF. The CDR3 DNA reads as TGTGCCAGCAGTTTTGCGGGGGACGGGGAGCTGTTTTTT.

The chain combines TRBV10-3 with TRBJ1-1; tentative D call: TRBD1 (5 bases). From germline, CDR1 is ENHRY and CDR2 SYGVKD. V was trimmed by 4 bases and J by 9 bases, leaving 12 bases between them. The CDR3 sequence is 12 residues long. CDR3 in amino acids: CAISGVGTQAFF. The CDR3 coding sequence is TGTGCCATCAGTGGCGTAGGGACCCAAGCTTTCTTT.

The CDR3 here is CASSQTGTSVYEQYF. CDR3 DNA sequence: TGTGCCAGCAGTCAAACCGGGACTAGCGTCTACGAGCAGTACTTC. The chain combines TRBV6-1 with TRBJ2-7; 10 bases match TRBD2. V dropped 5 bases and J dropped 3; count of bases not matched to a gene: 7. The CDR3 spans 15 residues. CDR1 and CDR2 (germline): MNHNS, SASEGT.

There are many counts of this clonotype. The chain has TRBV28 and TRBJ1-2; 7 bases agree with TRBD1. Germline CDR1 is MDHEN and CDR2 is SYDVKM. The J segment lost 6 bases and the V segment lost 5 bases, leaving 15 bases of the junction unmatched. This CDR3 has 16 amino acids. This CDR3 is CASSPTDRDRSHGYTF. CDR3 DNA: TGTGCCAGCAGTCCCACCGACAGGGACCGTAGTCATGGCTACACCTTC.

This clonotype showed up just a few times. The rearrangement links TRBV4-2 to TRBJ2-7, with 8 bases aligning to TRBD2. The trim removed 7 bases at V and 6 bases at J, leaving 11 bases unmatched. CDR1 and CDR2 from the germline V gene are LGHNA and YNFKEQ. The CDR3 runs to 14 residues. DNA of the CDR3: TGTGCCAGCACAATGGGGCGGGAGGCGGCCGAGCAGTACTTC. This codes for CASTMGREAAEQYF.

This clonotype occurred many times. V usage is TRBV28 and J usage is TRBJ2-7; D may be TRBD1 (6 bases). CDR3 length: 12 residues. Looked up from germline, CDR1 is MDHEN and CDR2 is SYDVKM. Trimming cost V 6 bases and J 2 bases, with 8 bases left between them. CDR3 region: CASSWTAYEQYF. CDR3 nucleotide sequence: TGTGCCAGCAGCTGGACAGCCTACGAGCAGTACTTC.

The CDR3 region has the DNA TGTGCCAGCAGCTTAGCGTCAACTAATGAAAAACTGTTTTTT. Its translation: CASSLASTNEKLFF. V gene TRBV7-9 combines with J gene TRBJ1-4, with D hard to call. Germline CDR1 SEHNR, CDR2 FQNEAQ (reference sequence). V was cut by 0 bases and J by 0 bases, with 2 bases left in between. The CDR3 consists of 14 residues.